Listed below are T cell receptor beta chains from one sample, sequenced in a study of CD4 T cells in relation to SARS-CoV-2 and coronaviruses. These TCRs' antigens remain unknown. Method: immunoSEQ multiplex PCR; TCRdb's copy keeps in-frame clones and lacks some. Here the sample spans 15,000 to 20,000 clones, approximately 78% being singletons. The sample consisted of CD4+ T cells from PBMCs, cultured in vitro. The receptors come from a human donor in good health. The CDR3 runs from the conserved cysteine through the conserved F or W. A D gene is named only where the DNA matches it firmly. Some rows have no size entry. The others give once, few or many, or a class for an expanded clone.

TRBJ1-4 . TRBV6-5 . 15 CASSSPRGTNEKLFF TGTGCCAGCAGTTCCCCCCGCGGGACTAATGAAAAACTGTTTTTT
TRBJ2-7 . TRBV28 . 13 CASDREGVYEQYF TGTGCCAGCGACAGGGAGGGAGTCTACGAGCAGTACTTC
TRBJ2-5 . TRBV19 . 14 CASSIGGSQETQYF TGTGCCAGTAGTATAGGAGGTTCGCAAGAGACCCAGTACTTC
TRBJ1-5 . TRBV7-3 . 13 CASSLTPDQPQHF TGTGCCAGCAGCTTAACCCCCGATCAGCCCCAGCATTTT
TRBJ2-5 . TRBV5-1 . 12 CASSAHQETQYF TGCGCCAGCAGCGCACATCAAGAGACCCAGTACTTC
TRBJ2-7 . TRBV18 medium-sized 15 CASSPEYLRTDEQYF TGTGCCAGCTCACCAGAATACCTACGGACCGACGAGCAGTACTTC
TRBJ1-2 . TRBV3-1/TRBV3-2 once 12 CASSIDNYGYTF TGTGCCAGCAGCATTGACAACTATGGCTACACCTTC
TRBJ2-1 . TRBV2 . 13 CASSFRGSHEQFF TGTGCCAGCAGTTTTCGGGGATCGCATGAGCAGTTCTTC
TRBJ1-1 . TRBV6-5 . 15 CASSPPQGRSTEAFF TGTGCCAGCAGTCCGCCCCAGGGGAGGAGCACTGAAGCTTTCTTT
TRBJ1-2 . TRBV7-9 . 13 CASSVDQPSGYTF TGTGCCAGCAGCGTCGACCAGCCCAGTGGCTACACCTTC
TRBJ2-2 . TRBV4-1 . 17 CASSSPKAGANTGELFF TGCGCCAGCAGCTCCCCAAAGGCGGGGGCTAACACCGGGGAGCTGTTTTTT
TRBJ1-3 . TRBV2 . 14 CASSETGFRNTIYF TGTGCCAGCAGTGAAACCGGATTTAGGAACACCATATATTTT
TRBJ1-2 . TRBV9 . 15 CASSIGTVPDYGYTF TGTGCCAGCTCGATAGGGACGGTCCCTGACTATGGCTACACCTTC
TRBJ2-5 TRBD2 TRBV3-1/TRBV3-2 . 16 CASSLIAGGEQETQYF TGTGCCAGCAGCCTTATAGCGGGAGGGGAACAAGAGACCCAGTACTTC
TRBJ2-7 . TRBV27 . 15 CASSPQHGAIYEQYF TGTGCCAGCAGTCCGCAACATGGTGCGATTTACGAGCAGTACTTC
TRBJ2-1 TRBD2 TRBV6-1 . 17 CASSARTSGRNYNEQFF TGTGCCAGCAGTGCCCGGACTAGCGGGAGGAACTACAATGAGCAGTTCTTC
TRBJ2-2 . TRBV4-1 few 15 CASSQDRGRTGELFF TGCGCCAGCAGCCAAGACCGGGGCCGCACCGGGGAGCTGTTTTTT
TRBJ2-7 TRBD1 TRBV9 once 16 CASSGDGTGVVSEQYF TGTGCCAGCAGCGGGGATGGGACAGGGGTGGTTAGCGAGCAGTACTTC
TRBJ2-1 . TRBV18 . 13 CASSLGVGDEQFF TGTGCCAGCTCACTGGGAGTGGGGGATGAGCAGTTCTTC
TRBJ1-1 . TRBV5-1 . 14 CASSTGQRNTEAFF TGCGCCAGCAGCACGGGACAAAGGAACACTGAAGCTTTCTTT
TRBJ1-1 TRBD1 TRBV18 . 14 CASSLDRGETEAFF TGTGCCAGCTCACTGGACAGGGGGGAGACTGAAGCTTTCTTT
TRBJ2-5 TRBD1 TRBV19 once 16 CASSIGQGAAQETQYF TGTGCCAGTAGTATTGGACAGGGGGCCGCTCAAGAGACCCAGTACTTC
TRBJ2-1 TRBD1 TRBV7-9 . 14 CASSLGTGVVEQFF TGTGCCAGCAGCTTAGGGACAGGGGTGGTTGAGCAGTTCTTC
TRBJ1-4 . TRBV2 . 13 CASSETRSEKLFF TGTGCCAGCAGTGAAACCAGGTCTGAAAAACTGTTTTTT
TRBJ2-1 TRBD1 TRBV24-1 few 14 CATSGDRGSNEQFF TGTGCCACCTCGGGGGACAGGGGGTCCAATGAGCAGTTCTTC